This T cell receptor (beta chain) was recorded in a study of blood T cell repertoires in COVID-19 (dated by TCRdb to 2019 to 2021). For the wider study: Collaborator samples came from the United States, Italy and Spain and covered acute and convalescent phases of COVID-19. The prospective study material was composed of cDNA or gDNA derived from T cells, B-cell-depleted T cells, or PBMCs. Deeply sampled blood TCRbeta repertoires from subjects exposed to, actively infected with, or recovered from COVID-19 were included in the dataset. The repertoires were made available in a free public database intended to serve as a resource for research on the immune response to SARS-CoV-2. The samples were drawn from the first 160 participants of the ongoing ImmuneRACE study and from 950 to 1,500 subjects provided by 6 global collaborators. A de-identified subject ID, COVID-19 status, age in years and sex were almost always included in the sample metadata. Where available, HLA class I and class II types were obtained from metadata supplied by the sample provider rather than from assay-based typing. General findings and caveats noted by the study authors: How much clinical and demographic metadata was included differed by source and by participant, and the metadata was provided uncurated.

The immunoSEQ Assay, a bias-controlled multiplex PCR, was used to amplify TCRbeta CDR3 regions from genomic DNA. In the source study's methods: The number of nucleated cells in each sample was estimated by amplification of reference gene primers within the assay. To quantify the absolute abundance of each unique TCRbeta CDR3 rearrangement, sequence reads were collapsed and filtered. For each sample, productive Simpson clonality was calculated by taking the square root of Simpson's diversity index across productive rearrangements. In TCRdb, the immuneACCESS table is reduced to in-frame sequences with V and J assigned. These tables do not hold every clone; where another copy was compared, an unresolved V gene accounts for under half, and the others remain unexplained. The DNA gave D and trimming, while V, J and clone size come from that table. The sample contains 100,000 to 150,000 clones, around 85% of them found a single time. The ten top clones hold roughly 8% of the sample.

Ends trimmed: V by 3 bases, J by 8 bases; bases unmatched to a gene: 1. Per the germline V gene, SGHAT is the CDR1 and FQNNGV is the CDR2. The CDR3 runs 13 residues from the cysteine to the phenylalanine. Only the CDR3 DNA stays, 39 bases, in frame from base 1. Only one count was recorded for this clone. Its antigen is currently not known. Within one base of it there is no much larger clone, and no base qualities were kept. Samples from volunteer blood donors who had recovered from COVID-19 were contributed by a second Seattle source. Each collaborating institution followed its own protocols to collect whole blood in K2EDTA tubes. For TCRbeta analysis, collaborators shipped samples as frozen whole blood, isolated PBMCs, or DNA extracted from either of those sample types.

This TCR came from a man in his sixties or seventies who had recovered from COVID-19. Sequencing input: peripheral blood. The receptor chain draws on TRBV11-2 and TRBJ2-4; TRBD1 fits 10 bases in the junction. Here is the DNA: TGTGCCAGCAGCTTGGACAGGGGGGACATTCAGTACTTC. Its translation is CASSLDRGDIQYF. Extended through the reference TRBV11-2 and TRBJ2-4 proteins, this CDR3 yields the full variable domain: EAGVAQSPRYKIIEKRQSVAFWCNPISGHATLYWYQQILGQGPKLLIQFQNNGVVDDSQLPKDRFSAERLKGVDSTLKIQPAKLEDSAVYLCASSLDRGDIQYFGAGTRLSVL.